This record looks at one T cell receptor beta chain sequence and its context. Its target is unknown. This record belongs to a study of vaccination effects on CD4 cells after COVID-19. Whole-study results and caveats: Missing from the study were early post-infection timepoints, and its convalescent patients were few. Common cold coronaviruses were cross-recognized by only 1 of 255 vaccine-induced clones in healthy vaccinees.

Data came from immunoSEQ multiplex PCR; TCRdb stores just in-frame clones and leaves some out. The sample comprises roughly 53,000 clones, just under 80% of which are singletons, and around 5.5% rests with the top ten. Viral peptide pools were used in the ViraFEST assay to expand antigen-specific CD4+ T cells, and sequencing came afterward. With approximately ten days of culture completed, CD4+ T cells were isolated. None of these healthy vaccinees had been infected with SARS-CoV-2 before vaccination. Peptides at roughly 10 ug/ml and IL-2 at 9 to 10 IU/ml were added to fewer than 2.5 million PBMC per well. On day 3 and again on day 7, half the medium was replaced with IL-2 medium. The receptor was derived from a human donor who received a COVID-19 vaccine. Sequencing used CD4+ T cells from PBMCs cultured with HCoV-OC43 spike peptides, obtained before COVID-19 vaccination. Subset reported: HCoV-OC43 spike overlapping peptide pool stimulation.

The CDR3 is CASTLEYEQYV. The CDR3 DNA reads TGTGCCAGCACTCTAGAATACGAGCAGTACGTC. This chain joins TRBV2 and TRBJ2-7; D remains ambiguous. Germline CDR1 reads SNHLY; CDR2 reads FYNNEI. The CDR3 has 11 amino acids. Trimming took off 7 bases at V and 4 bases at J, with 8 bases between the two ends.